The T cell receptor beta chain under discussion was sequenced for a study of graft-versus-host responses after intestinal transplantation. The repertoire was sequenced with immunoSEQ multiplex PCR; TCRdb's copy has only in-frame clones and lacks some. Among fewer than 150,000 clones listed, 90% to 95% were seen once. V shed 6 bases, J shed 2 bases, and the junction held 13 bases outside the gene matches. CDR3 length: 17 residues. Looked up from germline, CDR1 is MGHRA and CDR2 is YSYEKL. Details on this clone: Its specificity is not known.

This clonotype was sampled from a human donor who received an intestinal transplant. Sequences were derived from unstimulated CD4+ T cells sorted from spleen or lymph node cells, sampled before intestinal transplant. The J gene is TRBJ2-3, the V gene TRBV4-1, with TRBD2 identical over 8 bases. This CDR3 is CASSILRGTRDTDTQYF. The CDR3, as DNA: TGCGCCAGCAGTATCCTAAGGGGGACTAGAGACACAGATACGCAGTATTTT.